This T cell receptor beta chain was observed in a study of T-cell memory formation after mild COVID-19. Study results and limitations: Contracting clones from day 15 to 85 had balanced CD4/CD8; later expanders favoured CD4+.

This clonotype was observed a handful of times. Its target is unknown. The V and J ends lost 3 bases and 5 bases respectively, with 10 bases between them. There are 13 residues in the CDR3. TCRdb ran MiXCR on the 5' RACE reads and lists one entry per CDR3 protein. The sample has 150,000 to 200,000 distinct CDR3 sequences; 16% are singletons. The sequence was collected from an adult woman who had mild COVID-19 (a few samples of this study predate the infection). Cell type and time point are not known. Sequenced: PBMCs or a T cell subset sorted from them (not recorded which). The genes are TRBV12-3 or TRBV12-4 and TRBJ1-2, with D unclear. The CDR3, as DNA: TGTGCCAGCAGTTTTGGTCGAGGGTATGGCTACACCTTC. Its protein product is CASSFGRGYGYTF.